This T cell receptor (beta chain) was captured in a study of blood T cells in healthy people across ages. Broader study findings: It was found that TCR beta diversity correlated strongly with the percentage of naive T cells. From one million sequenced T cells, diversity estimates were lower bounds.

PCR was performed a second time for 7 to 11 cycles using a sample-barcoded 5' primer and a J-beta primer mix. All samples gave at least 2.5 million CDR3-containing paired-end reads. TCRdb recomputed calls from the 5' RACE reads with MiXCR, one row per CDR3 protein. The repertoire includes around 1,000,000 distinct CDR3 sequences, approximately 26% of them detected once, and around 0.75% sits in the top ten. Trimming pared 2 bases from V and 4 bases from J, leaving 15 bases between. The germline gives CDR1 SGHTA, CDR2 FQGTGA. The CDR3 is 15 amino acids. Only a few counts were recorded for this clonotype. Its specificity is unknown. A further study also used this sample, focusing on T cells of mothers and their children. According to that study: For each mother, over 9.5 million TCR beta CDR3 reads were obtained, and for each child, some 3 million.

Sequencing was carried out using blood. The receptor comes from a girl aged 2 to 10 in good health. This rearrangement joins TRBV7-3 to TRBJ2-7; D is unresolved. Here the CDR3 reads CASSLSPERSYEQYF. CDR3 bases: TGTGCCAGCAGCTTATCCCCAGAACGGTCTTACGAGCAGTACTTC.